These 17 T cell receptor beta chains share one sample of origin, sequenced in a study of T cell responses to AZD1222 COVID-19 vaccine. The protocol was immunoSEQ multiplex PCR, while the TCRdb copy is restricted to in-frame clones and leaves out a portion. The table includes 60,000 to 65,000 clones, roughly 84% detected once. The sample was peripheral blood, taken on day 0 of AZD1222 vaccination. These receptors were collected from an adult in good health.

The chain employs TRBV2 and TRBJ1-1, with D possibly matching TRBD1 (5 bases). V was shortened by 5 bases and J by 4 bases, with 11 bases between the two germline ends. CDR1 and CDR2 from the germline V gene are SNHLY and FYNNEI. This CDR3 is built from 13 residues. The CDR3 sequence: CASSWGSGTEAFF. The CDR3 DNA sequence: TGTGCCAGCAGTTGGGGGTCGGGCACTGAAGCTTTCTTT. The full variable domain, with the rest looked up from reference TRBV2 and TRBJ1-1, is EPEVTQTPSHQVTQMGQEVILRCVPISNHLYFYWYRQILGQKVEFLVSFYNNEISEKSEIFDDQFSVERPDGSNFTLKIRSTKLEDSAMYFCASSWGSGTEAFFGQGTRLTVV.

The chain uses TRBV12-3 or TRBV12-4 and TRBJ1-5; D ambiguous. Between the trimmed V and J ends, which lost 6 bases and 6 bases, there was a span of 9 bases. The CDR3 is made up of 12 amino acids. The DNA for the CDR3 is TGTGCCAGCAGCCGGACGGTTCAGCCCCAGCATTTT. Protein sequence: CASSRTVQPQHF.

V gene TRBV27 combines with J gene TRBJ2-7, with D unresolved. There are 15 residues in the CDR3. The germline V and J ends were trimmed by 3 bases and 0 bases, with 12 bases remaining between them. Germline lookup yields CDR1 MNHEY and CDR2 SMNVEV (reference sequence). The CDR3 DNA follows: TGTGCCAGCAGTTTGTCGGGCCCTAGCTCCTACGAGCAGTACTTC. This encodes CASSLSGPSSYEQYF.

V gene TRBV4-3 combines with J gene TRBJ2-3; D perhaps matches TRBD2 (6 bases). The CDR3 is 15 amino acids. From germline, CDR1 is LGHNA and CDR2 YSLEER. Trimming took 3 bases from V and 0 from J, leaving 10 bases between them. The CDR3 loop is CASSQAGSSTDTQYF. The CDR3 nucleotides read TGCGCCAGCAGCCAGGCGGGGTCTAGCACAGATACGCAGTATTTT.

This chain connects TRBV7-8 to TRBJ1-3; D might be TRBD1 (5 bases). The CDR3 runs to 15 residues. Between the trimmed V and J ends, which lost 5 bases and 4 bases, there was a span of 15 bases. Germline values: CDR1 SGHVS, CDR2 FQNEAQ. CDR3 residues: CASSGITGGGNTIYF. The CDR3 DNA follows: TGTGCCAGCAGCGGAATAACAGGAGGGGGAAACACCATATATTTT. Variable domain in full (rest from reference TRBV7-8 and TRBJ1-3): GAGVSQSPRYKVAKRGQDVALRCDPISGHVSLFWYQQALGQGPEFLTYFQNEAQLDKSGLPSDRFFAERPEGSVSTLKIQRTQQEDSAVYLCASSGITGGGNTIYFGEGSWLTVV.

V and J are TRBV20-1 and TRBJ2-5; 7 nucleotides agree with TRBD2. V trimming: 3 bases; J trimming: 2 bases; junction bases outside the gene matches: 9. The germline gives CDR1 DFQATT, CDR2 SNEGSKA (reference sequence). The CDR3 sequence is 15 residues long. CDR3 nucleotides: TGCAGTGCTAGTCGGGGGGAGGAGAGGCAAGAGACCCAGTACTTC. Protein sequence: CSASRGEERQETQYF.

This clone appeared once. This chain links TRBV6-2 or TRBV6-3 with TRBJ1-2; 7 bases fit TRBD1. CDR1 is MNHEY and CDR2 is SVGEGT in the germline V gene. Trimming removed 3 bases from V and 0 bases from J; junction bases left unmatched: 7. The CDR3 totals 16 residues. The DNA of the CDR3 is TGTGCCAGCAGTTATCAAAGGACAGGAACTAACTATGGCTACACCTTC. As protein: CASSYQRTGTNYGYTF.

The chain combines TRBV9 with TRBJ2-7; no clear D. There are 16 residues in the CDR3. Trimming removed 0 bases from V and 3 bases from J, with 16 bases in between. From germline, CDR1 is SGDLS and CDR2 YYNGEE. Here the CDR3 reads CASSVDAGQTGYEQYF. The CDR3 coding sequence is TGTGCCAGCAGCGTAGACGCTGGTCAGACTGGCTACGAGCAGTACTTC.

This sequence joins TRBV15 and TRBJ1-5, with a tentative D call TRBD1 (5 bases). Germline CDR1 reads LNHNV; CDR2 reads YYDKDF (reference sequence). This CDR3 is 16 amino acids long. The V and J ends lost 4 bases and 0 bases respectively, with 13 bases between them. The CDR3 DNA reads as TGTGCCACCAGCACCATCCAGGGTTATAGCAATCAGCCCCAGCATTTT. Translating gives CATSTIQGYSNQPQHF.

The V gene is TRBV2, the J gene TRBJ2-4; D might be TRBD2 (5 bases). Trimming stripped 0 bases from V and 8 bases from J, with 11 bases between. The CDR3 totals 14 residues. Germline CDR1 and CDR2: SNHLY and FYNNEI. The CDR3 DNA reads as TGTGCCAGCAGTGAAGCCAGGCTCGGGGACATTCAGTACTTC. It translates to CASSEARLGDIQYF.

V gene TRBV20-1 combines with J gene TRBJ2-5; unclear D gene. CDR1 is DFQATT and CDR2 is SNEGSKA in the germline V gene (reference sequence). The CDR3 runs to 11 residues. The ends were cut back, 3 bases at V and 5 bases at J, with 7 bases in the middle. CDR3 coding DNA: TGCAGTGCTAGCCCCGGCGAGACCCAGTACTTC. Translating gives CSASPGETQYF.

The rearrangement links TRBV6-4 to TRBJ2-2, with a possible D match to TRBD2 (7 bases). Germline assignment: CDR1 MRHNA and CDR2 SNTAGT. The CDR3 loop spans 16 amino acids. The V end lost 2 bases, the J end lost 4 bases, and 14 bases lay between the germline ends. This chain's CDR3 is CASSDRAGALTGELFF. Written as DNA, the CDR3 is TGTGCCAGCAGTGACAGGGCGGGGGCCCTCACCGGGGAGCTGTTTTTT.

This chain connects TRBV7-2 to TRBJ2-2, with D hard to call. The CDR3 runs 14 residues. Trimming shortened V by 4 bases and J by 4 bases, and 10 bases separated the two germline ends. Germline lookup yields CDR1 SGHTA and CDR2 FQGNSA. The CDR3 loop is CASSSQVSTGELFF. CDR3 sequence (DNA): TGTGCCAGCAGCTCTCAAGTTTCCACCGGGGAGCTGTTTTTT.

The V and J genes are TRBV12-3 or TRBV12-4 and TRBJ2-7; D gene unclear. The V gene lost 8 bases and the J gene lost 5 bases, with 13 bases spanning the gap. CDR3 length: 12 residues. This CDR3 reads CASGVLFDEQYF. The CDR3 nucleotides read TGTGCCAGCGGGGTCTTATTCGACGAGCAGTACTTC.

This clone was picked up a small number of times. The chain has TRBV19 and TRBJ1-1; D ambiguous. This CDR3 has 13 amino acids. Germline V gene lookup returns CDR1 LNHDA and CDR2 SQIVND (reference sequence). V was cut by 7 bases and J by 2 bases, with 11 bases left in between. DNA for the CDR3: TGTGCCAGTAAAGAGGGCGCAAACACTGAAGCTTTCTTT. Amino acids: CASKEGANTEAFF.

V is TRBV7-7 and J is TRBJ2-1; D is undetermined. Germline loops: CDR1 SSHAT, CDR2 FNYEAQ (reference sequence). The CDR3 extends over 15 amino acids. V was shortened by 0 bases and J by 5 bases, with 11 bases between the two germline ends. The CDR3 DNA follows: TGTGCCAGCAGCTTAGCGCCGACCCGGGACAATGAGCAGTTCTTC. As protein: CASSLAPTRDNEQFF. Full variable domain (missing parts from reference TRBV7-7 and TRBJ2-1): GAGVSQSPRYKVTKRGQDVTLRCDPISSHATLYWYQQALGQGPEFLTYFNYEAQPDKSGLPSDRFSAERPEGSISTLTIQRTEQRDSAMYRCASSLAPTRDNEQFFGPGTRLTVL.

The genes are TRBV5-8 and TRBJ1-5; maybe TRBD1 (5 bases). The germline CDR1 and CDR2 sequences are SGHTS and YDEGEE. Trimming shortened V by 3 bases and J by 3 bases, and 13 bases separated the two germline ends. The CDR3 has 15 residues. CDR3 sequence: CASSSTDPDNQPQHF. The CDR3 nucleotides read TGTGCCAGCAGCTCGACAGATCCGGACAATCAGCCCCAGCATTTT.